This TCR beta chain was profiled in a study of T cells in localized non-small cell lung cancer. Generated by immunoSEQ multiplex PCR, the TCRdb table keeps only in-frame clones and is missing some. Of approximately 21,000 clones listed, 90% are singletons. V was clipped by 0 bases and J by 3 bases, with 14 bases between them. The CDR3 is 16 amino acids. Germline lookup yields CDR1 MNHNY and CDR2 SVGAGI (reference sequence). The rearrangement links TRBV6-6 to TRBJ1-1; D gene uncertain. This clonotype was obtained from a woman aged 35 to 75 with stage I lung adenocarcinoma. The specimen comprised peripheral blood, sampled before any cancer treatment. The CDR3 DNA follows: TGTGCCAGCAGTTACTCTACGTTAGACAAGGACACTGAAGCTTTCTTT. Translated: CASSYSTLDKDTEAFF.